Each of the 27 T cell receptor beta chains below was sequenced from the same sample in a study of blood T cell repertoires in COVID-19. The table came from immunoSEQ multiplex PCR; TCRdb's copy has only in-frame clones and leaves some out. This table has roughly 300,000 clones, approximately 89% appearing once. The specimen was peripheral blood. Receptors originate from a woman aged 30 to 39 with COVID-19, enrolled during active disease.

This chain joins TRBV6-5 and TRBJ1-1, with D perhaps matching TRBD1 (6 bases). Looked up from germline, CDR1 is MNHEY and CDR2 is SVGAGI. This CDR3 is built from 14 residues. V was pared by 0 bases and J by 5 bases, with 10 bases between. The CDR3 loop is CASSYSKGETEAFF. CDR3 nucleotides: TGTGCCAGCAGTTACTCGAAGGGGGAAACTGAAGCTTTCTTT.

The chain has TRBV30 and TRBJ1-4, with D possibly TRBD1 on 6 matching bases. In germline, CDR1 is GTSNPN, CDR2 SVGIG (reference sequence). V shed 5 bases and J shed 5 bases, with 12 bases lying between them. The CDR3 is 13 residues long. The CDR3 is CAWSLGQNEKLFF. CDR3 bases: TGTGCCTGGTCCCTAGGACAGAATGAAAAACTGTTTTTT.

The chain employs TRBV19 and TRBJ2-1, with D tentatively TRBD2 (5 bases). The CDR3 has 12 amino acids. Germline CDR1 LNHDA, CDR2 SQIVND (reference sequence). Trimming took 6 bases from V and 9 from J, leaving 12 bases between them. Here the CDR3 DNA reads TGTGCCAGTAGATACGCGGGCTCTGAGCAGTTCTTC. Translated, it gives CASRYAGSEQFF.

The chain links TRBV6-5 to TRBJ1-1; D might be TRBD1 (6 bases). The germline CDR1 and CDR2 sequences are MNHEY and SVGAGI. The germline V and J ends were trimmed by 6 bases and 6 bases, with 14 bases remaining between them. There are 13 residues in the CDR3. The CDR3, as DNA: TGTGCCAGCAGACAGGGCTGGGGATCTGAAGCTTTCTTT. Protein sequence: CASRQGWGSEAFF.

The chain carries TRBV12-3 or TRBV12-4 and TRBJ1-1; possible D gene TRBD1, 6 bases. CDR3 length equals 13 residues. Trimming took 5 bases from V and 4 from J, leaving 11 bases between them. CDR3 region: CASSQQGRTEAFF. The DNA for the CDR3 is TGTGCCAGCAGTCAACAGGGTCGCACTGAAGCTTTCTTT.

This clone was found a few times. This chain joins TRBV5-4 and TRBJ1-2, with 9 bases that match TRBD1. Trimming cost V 4 bases and J 4 bases; bases outside gene matches: 8. The CDR3 length is 15 residues. CDR1 is SGHNT, CDR2 YYREEE, per germline (reference sequence). CDR3 residues: CASSLSGTGIYGYTF. CDR3 DNA: TGTGCCAGCAGCCTGTCCGGGACAGGGATCTATGGCTACACCTTC.

CDR3 sequence reads: CASSRDRATNEKLFF. The CDR3 DNA reads as TGCGCCAGCAGCAGGGACAGAGCAACTAATGAAAAACTGTTTTTT. The chain links TRBV5-1 to TRBJ1-4, with TRBD1 matching over 7 bases. Germline CDR1 and CDR2: SGHRS and YFSETQ. With V trimmed by 4 bases and J by 0 bases, 3 bases remained unmatched. The CDR3 extends over 15 amino acids.

The chain is built from TRBV2 and TRBJ2-2; a possible D gene is TRBD1 (5 bases). The CDR3 spans 15 residues. Trimming stripped 4 bases from V and 7 bases from J, with 16 bases between. Germline loops: CDR1 SNHLY, CDR2 FYNNEI. CDR3 amino acids: CASSVTGQSGGELFF. The CDR3 coding sequence is TGTGCCAGCAGTGTTACCGGACAATCAGGCGGGGAGCTGTTTTTT.

This clone is a singleton in its sample. This rearrangement joins TRBV28 to TRBJ1-6; D not resolved. Per the germline V gene, CDR1 is MDHEN and CDR2 is SYDVKM. CDR3 size: 19 residues. V lost 7 bases to trimming and J lost 3 bases, with 25 bases between them. CDR3 sequence reads: CASIYSGSSRPYYNSPLHF. The CDR3, as DNA: TGTGCCAGCATTTACAGCGGATCCTCGCGACCTTACTATAATTCACCCCTCCACTTT.

J is TRBJ2-1 and V is TRBV2; 9 bases fit TRBD2. The CDR3 is 14 residues long. In germline, CDR1 is SNHLY, CDR2 FYNNEI. The V and J ends lost 4 bases and 9 bases, in that order; junction bases with no gene match: 7. CDR3 loop: CASSGLAVDVEQFF. CDR3 DNA sequence: TGTGCCAGCAGTGGACTAGCGGTGGACGTTGAGCAGTTCTTC.

The rearrangement joins TRBV7-6 to TRBJ2-1, with 14 bases fitting TRBD2. This CDR3 spans 15 amino acids. The germline V gene has CDR1 SGHVS and CDR2 FNYEAQ. Losses at the gene ends were 1 base for V and 8 bases for J; bases not matched to a gene: 1. For the CDR3, the DNA is TGTGCCAGCAGCTTAGGACTAGCGGGAGGGTATGAGCAGTTCTTC. Its protein product is CASSLGLAGGYEQFF.

V is TRBV19 and J is TRBJ1-5, with TRBD1 identical over 9 bases. After removal of 5 bases from V and 7 bases from J, the junction contained 6 bases not matched to a gene. This CDR3 spans 14 amino acids. In germline, CDR1 is LNHDA, CDR2 SQIVND (reference sequence). As DNA, the CDR3 is TGTGCCAGTAGTGCTCGACAGGGGGGGCAGCCCCAGCATTTT. It yields the protein CASSARQGGQPQHF.

J is TRBJ1-3 and V is TRBV28; D call uncertain. The CDR3 has 14 amino acids. CDR1 is MDHEN, CDR2 SYDVKM, per germline. Trimming cost V 2 bases and J 4 bases, with 9 bases left between them. The CDR3, as DNA: TGTGCCAGCAGTTTAGGGCCCGGAGGAAACACCATATATTTT. The encoded protein is CASSLGPGGNTIYF.

The chain has TRBV15 and TRBJ1-3; D possibly corresponds to TRBD1 (6 bases). Germline-derived CDR1 and CDR2 are LNHNV and YYDKDF (reference sequence). The CDR3 is 16 residues long. The V end was cut by 3 bases, the J end by 1 base, with 13 bases between. The CDR3 DNA reads as TGTGCCACCAGCAGTGACAGGAGACTGTCTGGAAACACCATATATTTT. Its protein product is CATSSDRRLSGNTIYF. Supplemented by reference TRBV15 and TRBJ1-3, the full variable domain reads DAMVIQNPRYQVTQFGKPVTLSCSQTLNHNVMYWYQQKSSQAPKLLFHYYDKDFNNEADTPDNFQSRRPNTSFCFLDIRSPGLGDTAMYLCATSSDRRLSGNTIYFGEGSWLTVV.

The chain employs TRBV28 and TRBJ2-2; the match to TRBD1 covers 9 bases. V shed 4 bases, J shed 4 bases, and the junction held 7 bases outside the gene matches. This CDR3 region has 16 residues. Germline V gives CDR1 MDHEN, CDR2 SYDVKM. The CDR3 nucleotides are TGTGCCAGCAGTTCTTACGGACAGGGGAGCACCGGGGAGCTGTTTTTT. Protein: CASSSYGQGSTGELFF.

This sequence joins TRBV6-2 or TRBV6-3 and TRBJ1-2, with D maybe TRBD1 (5 bases). The CDR3 contains 12 residues. The V and J ends lost 6 bases and 8 bases respectively, with 13 bases between them. The germline V gene has CDR1 MNHEY and CDR2 SVGEGT. DNA of the CDR3: TGTGCCAGCAGCCTCGGGACTCGCGGCTACACCTTC. Translating gives CASSLGTRGYTF.

This clone was observed a single time. The chain uses TRBV3-1 (or the pseudogene TRBV3-2) and TRBJ2-2; 9 bases align to TRBD2. Germline assignment: CDR1 LGHDT and CDR2 YNNKEL (reference sequence). The CDR3 extends over 16 amino acids. The junction had 7 bases not matched to a gene; V was cut back by 1 base and J by 7 bases. CDR3 amino acids: CASSQVIAGVGGELFF. The CDR3 bases are TGTGCCAGCAGCCAAGTAATAGCGGGAGTGGGCGGGGAGCTGTTTTTT.

The CDR3 reads CASSQDTGAITEAFF. The CDR3, as DNA: TGTGCCAGCAGCCAGGATACAGGGGCTATCACTGAAGCTTTCTTT. The genes are TRBV3-1 (or the pseudogene TRBV3-2) and TRBJ1-1; 7 bases align to TRBD1. J lost 4 bases, V lost 3 bases, and 8 bases had no gene match. CDR1 is LGHDT, CDR2 YNNKEL, per germline (reference sequence). This CDR3 has 15 residues.

V is TRBV5-1 and J is TRBJ2-2, with TRBD1 matching 8 bases. Per germline, CDR1 SGHRS and CDR2 YFSETQ. The CDR3 extends over 15 amino acids. J gave up 1 base and V 4 bases, and 3 bases lay outside the gene matches. The CDR3 region has the DNA TGCGCCAGCAGCGGGGGGACAGGGAACACCGGGGAGCTGTTTTTT. This translates into CASSGGTGNTGELFF.

The chain carries TRBV19 and TRBJ2-3; 8 positions match TRBD1. The germline CDR1 and CDR2 sequences are LNHDA and SQIVND (reference sequence). This CDR3 region has 14 residues. V shed 4 bases, J shed 1 base, and the junction held 1 base outside the gene matches. The CDR3 reads CASSTGGRTDTQYF. DNA for the CDR3: TGTGCCAGTAGTACAGGGGGCCGCACAGATACGCAGTATTTT.

The gene calls are TRBV25-1 and TRBJ1-2; the match to TRBD1 covers 9 bases. The J segment lost 8 bases and the V segment lost 4 bases, leaving 8 bases of the junction unmatched. Per the germline V gene, CDR1 is MGHDK and CDR2 is SYGVNS. The CDR3 is made up of 14 amino acids. The CDR3 nucleotides read TGTGCCAGCAGTGTCCGGGACACAGGGGGCGGCTACACCTTC. Translation gives CASSVRDTGGGYTF.

The rearrangement uses TRBV28 and TRBJ2-5, with TRBD2 identical over 11 bases. The CDR3 consists of 16 residues. V was pared by 3 bases and J by 4 bases, with 7 bases of the junction left unmatched. Germline values: CDR1 MDHEN, CDR2 SYDVKM. The CDR3 loop reads CASSFALAGGRETQYF. In nucleotides, the CDR3 is TGTGCCAGCAGTTTTGCCCTAGCGGGAGGAAGAGAGACCCAGTACTTC.

With regard to this clone: Distinct nucleotide sequences in the sample also encode this CDR3. J is TRBJ1-1 and V is TRBV12-3 or TRBV12-4; tentative D call: TRBD1 (6 bases). The CDR3 is made up of 13 amino acids. V was clipped by 3 bases and J by 1 base, with 6 bases between them. The CDR3 region is CASSLTGNTEAFF. The CDR3 bases are TGTGCCAGCAGTTTGACAGGGAACACTGAAGCTTTCTTT.

The genes are TRBV27 and TRBJ2-4; perhaps TRBD2 as D (5 bases). The length of the CDR3 is 14 residues. V lost 2 bases and J lost 5, with 10 bases in between. The germline V gene has CDR1 MNHEY and CDR2 SMNVEV (reference sequence). CDR3 residues: CASSLRGNQNIQYF. The CDR3 nucleotides are TGTGCCAGCAGTTTACGGGGTAACCAAAACATTCAGTACTTC.

The chain has TRBV6-5 and TRBJ2-1; D is perhaps TRBD1 (5 bases). The CDR3 loop spans 13 amino acids. The germline gives CDR1 MNHEY, CDR2 SVGAGI. With 8 bases removed from V and 4 bases from J, the gap between germline ends came to 12 bases. The CDR3 is CASCLGEYNEQFF. DNA of the CDR3: TGTGCCAGCTGCCTAGGGGAATACAATGAGCAGTTCTTC.

This chain links TRBV6-5 with TRBJ2-1; TRBD1 aligns across 10 bases. The CDR3 runs 16 residues. Trimming removed 0 bases from V and 11 bases from J; junction bases left unmatched: 10. Germline V gene data show CDR1 as MNHEY and CDR2 as SVGAGI. CDR3 sequence (DNA): TGTGCCAGCAGTTACTCTTGGACAGGGGGTACAATTAAGCAGTTCTTC. It codes for CASSYSWTGGTIKQFF.

The V gene is TRBV5-4, the J gene TRBJ1-1, with 9 nucleotides matching TRBD1. Germline V gives CDR1 SGHNT, CDR2 YYREEE (reference sequence). V dropped 3 bases and J dropped 0; count of bases not matched to a gene: 0. The CDR3 sequence is 14 residues long. Written as DNA, the CDR3 is TGTGCCAGCAGCTACAGGGGGCTGAACACTGAAGCTTTCTTT. It specifies CASSYRGLNTEAFF. The whole variable domain, remainder taken from reference TRBV5-4 and TRBJ1-1, is ETGVTQSPTHLIKTRGQQVTLRCSSQSGHNTVSWYQQALGQGPQFIFQYYREEENGRGNFPPRFSGLQFPNYSSELNVNALELDDSALYLCASSYRGLNTEAFFGQGTRLTVV.